This entry features one TCR beta chain sequence. The record originates from a study of blood T cell dynamics during melanoma immunotherapy. There are 16 residues in the CDR3. Trimming cost V 2 bases and J 1 base, with 15 bases left between them. Germline CDR1 and CDR2: ENHRY and SYGVKD. The time point is: pre-treatment baseline. Using immunoSEQ multiplex PCR, the repertoire was profiled, and TCRdb retains in-frame clones only, with some absent. The sample has about 9,600 clones, about 89% seen once; the top ten hold 6% to 9.5%. This TCR came from a human donor with melanoma. The rearrangement uses TRBV10-3 and TRBJ2-7; D perhaps matches TRBD1 (6 bases). Source: blood, taken from a patient treated with checkpoint blockade. The CDR3 spells CAISEPSRGDSYEQYF. CDR3 sequence (DNA): TGTGCCATCAGTGAGCCGTCCAGGGGCGATTCCTACGAGCAGTACTTC.